This T cell receptor beta chain was sequenced in a study of vaccination and CD4 T cells after COVID-19. The wider study: The cells in question were stimulated using overlapping spike peptides derived from SARS-CoV-2, HCoV-NL63, HCoV-OC43 and HCoV-229E. Study conclusions and caveats: The authors identified 304 of 307 vaccine-specific clones in convalescent patients as spike mono-reactive.

Sample share makes this clonotype large. Antigen specificity is unknown. Once obtained from cultured CD4+ T cells, the DNA was sequenced using the Oncomine TCR Beta short-read assay. TCRdb itself ran the PCR reads through MiXCR, one entry per CDR3 protein. The sample gives about 9,100 distinct CDR3 sequences, roughly 57% of which show up once; 12% is in the top ten. V was cut by 5 bases and J by 5 bases, with 12 bases left in between. This CDR3 comprises 13 residues. The germline V gene encodes CDR1 WSHSY and CDR2 SAAADI. The treatment here: roughly 11-day PBMC culture with coronavirus spike peptide pools or control peptides (ViraFEST assay).

Sequenced here: cultured CD4+ T cells from blood, sampled after SARS-CoV-2 vaccination. The chain is built from TRBV10-2 and TRBJ1-1, with a tentative D call TRBD1 (6 bases). The sequence was obtained from a human donor with COVID-19. The CDR3 sequence is CASSNRGETEAFF. Written as DNA, the CDR3 is TGCGCCAGCAGTAATAGGGGGGAGACTGAAGCTTTCTTT.